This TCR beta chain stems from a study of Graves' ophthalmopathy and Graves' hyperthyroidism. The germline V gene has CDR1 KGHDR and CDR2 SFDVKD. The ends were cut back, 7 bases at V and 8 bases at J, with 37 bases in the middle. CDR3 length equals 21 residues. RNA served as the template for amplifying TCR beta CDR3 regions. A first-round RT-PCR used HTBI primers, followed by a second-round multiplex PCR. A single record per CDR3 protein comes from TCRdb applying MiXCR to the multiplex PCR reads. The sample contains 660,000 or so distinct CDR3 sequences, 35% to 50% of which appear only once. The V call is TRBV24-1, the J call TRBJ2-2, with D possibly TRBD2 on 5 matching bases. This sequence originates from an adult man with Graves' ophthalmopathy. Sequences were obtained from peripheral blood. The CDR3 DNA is TGTGCCACCAGCCTAGGTCTATTCGTAGACGATCGATACGTGAGGGTGGGGGAGCTGTTTTTT. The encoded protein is CATSLGLFVDDRYVRVGELFF.